This T cell receptor beta chain appears in the sequencing data of a study of PD-1 blockade in classical Hodgkin lymphoma. This clone was detected only once. Its specificity is unknown. Trimming removed 0 bases from V and 5 bases from J, with 7 bases in between. Germline CDR1 LGHNA, CDR2 YSLEER. This CDR3 is 14 amino acids long. General study results and limits: What caused the repertoire differences, perhaps disease activity or prior therapy, remains undefined.

All patients relapsed after autologous stem cell transplantation, and brentuximab vedotin exposure varied. Method: immunoSEQ multiplex PCR; TCRdb's copy keeps in-frame clones and lacks some. The sample yields around 45,000 clones, under 75% seen once. This clonotype was sampled from a human donor with classical Hodgkin lymphoma. The specimen comprised peripheral blood mononuclear cells (PBMCs), sampled before the second cycle of nivolumab. The V call is TRBV4-3, the J call TRBJ2-2; D is unclear. CDR3 DNA sequence: TGCGCCAGCAGCCAAGATCAGTGGACCGGGGAGCTGTTTTTT. It yields the protein CASSQDQWTGELFF.